The 18 T cell receptor beta chains given below trace back to one sample, sequenced in a study of control samples from healthy donors and cancer patients. The data were produced by immunoSEQ multiplex PCR, yet TCRdb's version contains in-frame clones alone and is incomplete. The sample lists about 65,000 clones; 90% were seen once. Sequenced material: PBMCs. The receptor set was obtained from a woman between 45 and 65 years old with colorectal cancer.

The CDR3 is CASQPGDRGLLGEPQHF. The DNA for the CDR3 is TGTGCCAGTCAACCCGGGGACAGGGGGCTACTAGGGGAGCCCCAGCATTTT. The V gene is TRBV2, the J gene TRBJ1-5; 12 positions agree with TRBD1. Looked up from germline, CDR1 is SNHLY and CDR2 is FYNNEI. J was trimmed by 8 bases and V by 9 bases; bases with no gene match: 17. This CDR3 comprises 17 residues.

The rearrangement joins TRBV18 to TRBJ2-7; 10 nucleotides line up with TRBD2. This CDR3 comprises 16 residues. Germline V gives CDR1 KGHSH, CDR2 LQKENI. V was clipped by 4 bases and J by 3 bases; unmatched bases: 9. CDR3 DNA sequence: TGTGCCAGCTCACTTTCCACTAGCGGGGCTTACTACGAGCAGTACTTC. Translating gives CASSLSTSGAYYEQYF.

V and J are TRBV4-2 and TRBJ2-4, with D possibly matching TRBD1 (6 bases). The CDR3 totals 14 residues. CDR1 LGHNA and CDR2 YNFKEQ come from the germline V gene. Deletions cut 0 bases from V and 9 bases from J, with 12 bases between. The CDR3 reads CASSQEGQGTIQYF. The CDR3, as DNA: TGTGCCAGCAGCCAAGAGGGGCAGGGGACCATTCAGTACTTC.

The CDR3 reads CASSSTGGANEKLFF. The DNA for the CDR3 is TGTGCCAGCAGCTCAACAGGGGGAGCTAATGAAAAACTGTTTTTT. This chain links TRBV7-2 with TRBJ1-4; TRBD1 agrees at 8 bases. CDR1 SGHTA and CDR2 FQGNSA come from the germline V gene. The CDR3 contains 15 residues. V gave up 4 bases and J gave up 3 bases; unmatched junction bases: 4.

V is TRBV7-9 and J is TRBJ2-2, with 7 bases fitting TRBD1. This CDR3 has 16 residues. Germline CDR1 is SEHNR and CDR2 is FQNEAQ (reference sequence). V lost 5 bases to trimming and J lost 1 base; unmatched junction nucleotides: 7. CDR3 DNA sequence: TGTGCCAGCAGCCCGAGGGGGACAGTGAACACCGGGGAGCTGTTTTTT. It encodes CASSPRGTVNTGELFF.

V usage is TRBV9 and J usage is TRBJ2-5; 8 nucleotides align to TRBD2. Per germline, CDR1 SGDLS and CDR2 YYNGEE. Germline trimming cut 3 bases from V and 5 bases from J; bases unmatched to any gene: 3. The CDR3 has 13 residues. DNA of the CDR3: TGTGCCAGCAGCGAAGCGGGGGACGAGACCCAGTACTTC. Its translation: CASSEAGDETQYF.

This clone was counted only a few times. J is TRBJ2-5 and V is TRBV30; D might be TRBD1 (5 bases). Germline V gene lookup returns CDR1 GTSNPN and CDR2 SVGIG (reference sequence). The CDR3 is 15 residues long. V was pared by 2 bases and J by 9 bases, with 22 bases between. The CDR3 nucleotides are TGTGCCTGGAGTAAAGTTAGGCAGACCAAAGGGGCCCAGTACTTC. Residues: CAWSKVRQTKGAQYF.

This clone was recorded only once. The chain uses TRBV5-6 and TRBJ2-5; no reliable D call. The V gene's germline CDR1 is SGHDT and CDR2 YYEEEE. The CDR3 totals 15 residues. Trimming pared 6 bases from V and 0 bases from J, leaving 15 bases between. The CDR3 spells CASTLDPMYQETQYF. The CDR3 region has the DNA TGTGCCAGCACCCTCGATCCTATGTACCAAGAGACCCAGTACTTC. The full variable domain, its missing parts supplied by reference TRBV5-6 and TRBJ2-5, is DAGVTQSPTHLIKTRGQQVTLRCSPKSGHDTVSWYQQALGQGPQFIFQYYEEEERQRGNFPDRFSGHQFPNYSSELNVNALLLGDSALYLCASTLDPMYQETQYFGPGTRLLVL.

The J gene is TRBJ1-5, the V gene TRBV28; D perhaps matches TRBD1 (6 bases). This CDR3 region has 15 residues. Trimming stripped 6 bases from V and 3 bases from J, with 15 bases between. The V gene's germline CDR1 is MDHEN and CDR2 SYDVKM. As DNA, the CDR3 is TGTGCCAGCAGGATTTCCGGGACAAACAATCAGCCCCAGCATTTT. This translates into CASRISGTNNQPQHF.

This chain connects TRBV6-1 to TRBJ1-6; no clear D gene. Trimming shortened V by 4 bases and J by 11 bases, and 6 bases separated the two germline ends. The CDR3 spans 11 residues. Germline CDR1 MNHNS, CDR2 SASEGT. CDR3 protein: CASSVGAPLHF. CDR3 nucleotides: TGTGCCAGCAGTGTCGGGGCACCCCTCCACTTT.

The CDR3 DNA sequence: TGCGCCAGCAGTCCAGGGGGCGCCGGCACAGATACGCAGTATTTT. Protein product: CASSPGGAGTDTQYF. The chain is built from TRBV5-1 and TRBJ2-3, with 8 bases aligning to TRBD1. The germline gives CDR1 SGHRS, CDR2 YFSETQ. Trimming took 5 bases from V and 1 from J; bases not matched to a gene: 6. The CDR3 length is 15 residues.

The J gene is TRBJ2-7, the V gene TRBV5-6; tentatively, D is TRBD1 (5 bases). Germline loops: CDR1 SGHDT, CDR2 YYEEEE. The V end was cut by 6 bases, the J end by 4 bases, with 17 bases between. CDR3 length: 14 residues. The CDR3 reads CASNLDSSSYEQYF. The CDR3 nucleotides read TGTGCCAGCAATCTCGACAGTAGTAGTTACGAGCAGTACTTC. Filled out from reference TRBV5-6 and TRBJ2-7, the complete variable domain reads DAGVTQSPTHLIKTRGQQVTLRCSPKSGHDTVSWYQQALGQGPQFIFQYYEEEERQRGNFPDRFSGHQFPNYSSELNVNALLLGDSALYLCASNLDSSSYEQYFGPGTRLTVT.

This CDR3 is CASSGWFSGNTIYF. Written as DNA, the CDR3 is TGTGCCAGCAGTGGCTGGTTCTCTGGAAACACCATATATTTT. The chain employs TRBV2 and TRBJ1-3; D gene uncertain. The length of the CDR3 is 14 residues. From germline, CDR1 is SNHLY and CDR2 FYNNEI. Deletions cut 4 bases from V and 0 bases from J, with 7 bases between.

The J gene is TRBJ1-4, the V gene TRBV5-6; no clear D gene. The V end lost 4 bases, the J end lost 6 bases, and 16 bases lay between the germline ends. The germline CDR1 and CDR2 sequences are SGHDT and YYEEEE. The CDR3 is 15 amino acids. CDR3 bases: TGTGCCAGCAGCCCGGATAAGGGAAGAGATGAAAAACTGTTTTTT. Amino acids: CASSPDKGRDEKLFF.

This clone was seen once. The chain employs TRBV5-1 and TRBJ1-2; weak D call: TRBD1 (5 bases). The CDR3 has 13 residues. The V gene lost 0 bases and the J gene lost 5 bases, with 8 bases spanning the gap. The germline gives CDR1 SGHRS, CDR2 YFSETQ. The CDR3 region is CASSLEGSYGYTF. The CDR3 DNA reads as TGCGCCAGCAGCTTGGAGGGGAGTTATGGCTACACCTTC.

The chain carries TRBV7-2 and TRBJ2-5; 7 nucleotides line up with TRBD1. V lost 1 base to trimming and J lost 3 bases; unmatched junction nucleotides: 8. This CDR3 region has 16 residues. CDR1 and CDR2 from the germline V gene are SGHTA and FQGNSA. CDR3 in amino acids: CASSLGSPGGEETQYF. Written as DNA, the CDR3 is TGTGCCAGCAGCTTAGGATCTCCAGGGGGTGAAGAGACCCAGTACTTC.

V gene TRBV29-1 combines with J gene TRBJ2-1, with 10 bases that match TRBD2. CDR1 is SQVTM and CDR2 is ANQGSEA in the germline V gene. J was trimmed by 6 bases and V by 3 bases; bases with no gene match: 5. There are 14 residues in the CDR3. The CDR3, as DNA: TGCAGCGTTGATGCTAGCGGGGGACGCAATGAGCAGTTCTTC. Its translation: CSVDASGGRNEQFF.

The V and J genes are TRBV3-1 (or the pseudogene TRBV3-2) and TRBJ1-1; TRBD1 is a possible D gene (5 bases). This CDR3 region has 15 residues. Germline V gives CDR1 LGHDT, CDR2 YNNKEL (reference sequence). V dropped 4 bases and J dropped 4 bases, with 16 bases sitting between them. The chain's CDR3 is CASSRTWGSSTEAFF. In nucleotides, the CDR3 is TGTGCCAGCAGCCGAACGTGGGGGTCGAGCACTGAAGCTTTCTTT.